Sequencing of this T cell receptor (beta chain) was carried out in a study of blood T cell repertoires in COVID-19. Here immunoSEQ multiplex PCR was the method, and the copy in TCRdb shows in-frame clones only, minus some. The sample has around 210,000 clones; approximately 85% are singletons. The origin of this receptor is a man aged 45-65 years with COVID-19, enrolled during active disease. The sequencing sample was made of peripheral blood.

CDR3 residues: CASGPGQGNSPLHF. CDR3 DNA sequence: TGTGCCAGCGGCCCGGGACAAGGCAATTCACCCCTCCACTTT. The chain combines TRBV27 with TRBJ1-6; D is perhaps TRBD1 (6 bases). The germline V gene encodes CDR1 MNHEY and CDR2 SMNVEV (reference sequence). The V and J ends lost 8 bases and 7 bases respectively, with 15 bases between them. The CDR3 loop spans 14 amino acids.